This TCR beta chain was documented in a study of blood T cell repertoires in COVID-19. The wider study: Some COVID-19 samples were acute and others convalescent; all came from the United States, Italy and Spain. From T cells, B-cell-depleted T cells, or PBMCs came the material, which was cDNA or gDNA.

Participants were aged about 18 to 90 years, lived in 24 US areas, and enrolled virtually. Assay used: immunoSEQ multiplex PCR; TCRdb lists only in-frame clones, some missing. This sample has 140,000 to 150,000 clones; around 86% occur once, and the top ten carry approximately 11%. The CDR3 is made up of 17 amino acids. CDR1 is LNHDA and CDR2 is SQIVND in the germline V gene (reference sequence). The junction had 13 bases not matched to a gene; V was cut back by 8 bases and J by 6 bases. Sequenced sample: PBMCs or T cells enriched from blood (not recorded which). This clonotype originated in a man aged 55 to 70 who had recovered from COVID-19. V usage is TRBV19 and J usage is TRBJ2-3, with 14 bases that match TRBD2. This chain's CDR3 is CASAFRLAGGRWDTQYF. The DNA for the CDR3 is TGTGCCAGTGCCTTCAGACTAGCGGGGGGGCGGTGGGATACGCAGTATTTT.